The clone carrying this T cell receptor (beta chain) was observed a handful of times. This specimen comes from a study of blood T cell repertoires in COVID-19. For the study at large: Some COVID-19 samples were acute and others convalescent; all came from the United States, Italy and Spain. Sample material is recorded as cDNA or gDNA derived from T cells, B-cell-depleted T cells, or PBMCs.

In the original processing: The assay estimated nucleated cells by amplifying reference gene primers. Generated by immunoSEQ multiplex PCR, the TCRdb table keeps only in-frame clones and is missing some. V and J calls and clone size are those listed in that table; D and trimming were worked out from the DNA. This sample has about 42,000 clones, with around nine tenths found just once. Germline CDR1 and CDR2: MGHRA and YSYEKL. The junction had 9 bases not matched to a gene; V was cut back by 0 bases and J by 0 bases. The CDR3 consists of 20 residues. The rearrangement joins TRBV4-1 to TRBJ2-3; 13 bases are shared with TRBD2. The sequencing input was peripheral blood. The sequence derives from a human donor in a cohort sampled during active COVID-19. CDR3 residues: CASSQDFRLAGGASTDTQYF. For the CDR3, the DNA is TGCGCCAGCAGCCAAGACTTTCGACTAGCGGGGGGAGCTAGCACAGATACGCAGTATTTT.